In its sample, the clone carrying this TCR beta chain was seen a few times. With 60 Vbeta and 13 Jbeta primers, the PCR was carried out. The method was immunoSEQ multiplex PCR; TCRdb's version includes in-frame clones alone and lacks a portion of them. The sample comprises approximately 160,000 clones, about four fifths of which are singletons, and around 5.4% rests with the top ten. The V gene's germline CDR1 is SGHNT and CDR2 YYREEE (reference sequence). Losses at the gene ends were 2 bases for V and 4 bases for J; bases not matched to a gene: 3. The CDR3 totals 15 residues. This specimen comes from a study of cytomegalovirus exposure and HLA in healthy donors.

This rearrangement joins TRBV5-4 to TRBJ2-1; 10 bases fit TRBD2. The receptor was derived from a man in his thirties or forties in good health and CMV-seropositive. Material for sequencing was PBMCs. This CDR3 reads CASSLGLAEYNEQFF. CDR3 nucleotides: TGTGCCAGCAGCTTAGGACTAGCGGAGTACAATGAGCAGTTCTTC.